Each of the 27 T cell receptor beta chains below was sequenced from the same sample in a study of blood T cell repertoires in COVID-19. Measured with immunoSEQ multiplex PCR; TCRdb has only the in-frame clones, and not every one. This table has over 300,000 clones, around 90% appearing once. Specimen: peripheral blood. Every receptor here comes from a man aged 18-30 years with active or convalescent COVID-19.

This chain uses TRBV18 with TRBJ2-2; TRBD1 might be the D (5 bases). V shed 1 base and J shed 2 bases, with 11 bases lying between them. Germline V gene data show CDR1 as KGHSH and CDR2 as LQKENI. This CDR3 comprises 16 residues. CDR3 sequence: CASSPLGQGNTGELFF. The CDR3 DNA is TGTGCCAGCTCACCACTTGGCCAGGGTAACACCGGGGAGCTGTTTTTT.

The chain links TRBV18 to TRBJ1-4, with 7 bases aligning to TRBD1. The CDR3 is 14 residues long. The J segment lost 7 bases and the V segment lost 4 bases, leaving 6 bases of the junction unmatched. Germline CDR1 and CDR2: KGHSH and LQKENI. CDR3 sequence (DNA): TGTGCCAGCTCACAGACAGGGCCAGGTGAAAAACTGTTTTTT. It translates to CASSQTGPGEKLFF.

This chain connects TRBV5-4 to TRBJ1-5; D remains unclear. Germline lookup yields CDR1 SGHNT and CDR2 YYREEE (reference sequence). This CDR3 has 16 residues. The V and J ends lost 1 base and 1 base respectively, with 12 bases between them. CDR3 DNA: TGTGCCAGCAGCTTGTGGGCAGATGGAAGCAATCAGCCCCAGCATTTT. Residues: CASSLWADGSNQPQHF.

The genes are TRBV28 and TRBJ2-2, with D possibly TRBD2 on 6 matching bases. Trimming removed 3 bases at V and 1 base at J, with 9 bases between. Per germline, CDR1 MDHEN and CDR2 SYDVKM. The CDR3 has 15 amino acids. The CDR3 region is CASSFSEGNTGELFF. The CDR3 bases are TGTGCCAGCAGTTTTTCGGAGGGGAACACCGGGGAGCTGTTTTTT.

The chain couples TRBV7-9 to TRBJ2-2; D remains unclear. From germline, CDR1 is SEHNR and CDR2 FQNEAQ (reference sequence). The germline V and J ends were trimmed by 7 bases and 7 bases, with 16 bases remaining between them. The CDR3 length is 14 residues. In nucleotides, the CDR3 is TGTGCCAGCATCGCCCCTAGTGAGCTCGGGGAGCTGTTTTTT. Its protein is CASIAPSELGELFF.

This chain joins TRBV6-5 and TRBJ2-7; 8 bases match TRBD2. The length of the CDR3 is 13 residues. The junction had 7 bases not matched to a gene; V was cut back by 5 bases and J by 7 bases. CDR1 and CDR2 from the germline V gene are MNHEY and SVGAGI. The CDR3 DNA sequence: TGTGCCAGCAGTCGGGGGGGGGCAGATGAGCAGTACTTC. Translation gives CASSRGGADEQYF.

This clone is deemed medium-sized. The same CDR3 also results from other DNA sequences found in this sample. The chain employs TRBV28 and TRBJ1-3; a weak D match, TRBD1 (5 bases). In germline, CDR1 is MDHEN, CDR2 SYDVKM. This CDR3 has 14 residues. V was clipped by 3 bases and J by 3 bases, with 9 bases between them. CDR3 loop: CASSLGGDGNTIYF. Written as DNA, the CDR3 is TGTGCCAGCAGTTTGGGAGGGGATGGAAACACCATATATTTT.

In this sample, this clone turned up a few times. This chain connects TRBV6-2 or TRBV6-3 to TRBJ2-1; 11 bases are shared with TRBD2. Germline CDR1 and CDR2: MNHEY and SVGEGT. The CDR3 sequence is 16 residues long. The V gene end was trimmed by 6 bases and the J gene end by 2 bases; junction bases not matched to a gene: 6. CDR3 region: CASSFGGLAAYNEQFF. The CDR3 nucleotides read TGTGCCAGCAGCTTTGGGGGACTAGCGGCCTACAATGAGCAGTTCTTC.

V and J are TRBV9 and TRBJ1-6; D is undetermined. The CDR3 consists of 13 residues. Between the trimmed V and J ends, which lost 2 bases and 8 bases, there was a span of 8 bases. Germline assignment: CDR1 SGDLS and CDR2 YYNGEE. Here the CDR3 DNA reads TGTGCCAGCAGCGTCACTAGAGATTCACCCCTCCACTTT. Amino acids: CASSVTRDSPLHF. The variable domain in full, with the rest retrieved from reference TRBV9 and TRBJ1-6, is DSGVTQTPKHLITATGQRVTLRCSPRSGDLSVYWYQQSLDQGLQFLIQYYNGEERAKGNILERFSAQQFPDLHSELNLSSLELGDSALYFCASSVTRDSPLHFGNGTRLTVT.

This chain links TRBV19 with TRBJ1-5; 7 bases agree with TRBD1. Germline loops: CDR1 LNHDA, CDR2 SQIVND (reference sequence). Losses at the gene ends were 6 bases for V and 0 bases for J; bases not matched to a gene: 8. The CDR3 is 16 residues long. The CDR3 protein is CASSLTGATSNQPQHF. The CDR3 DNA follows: TGTGCCAGTAGCCTAACAGGGGCTACTAGCAATCAGCCCCAGCATTTT. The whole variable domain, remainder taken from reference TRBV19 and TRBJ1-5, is DGGITQSPKYLFRKEGQNVTLSCEQNLNHDAMYWYRQDPGQGLRLIYYSQIVNDFQKGDIAEGYSVSREKKESFPLTVTSAQKNPTAFYLCASSLTGATSNQPQHFGDGTRLSIL.

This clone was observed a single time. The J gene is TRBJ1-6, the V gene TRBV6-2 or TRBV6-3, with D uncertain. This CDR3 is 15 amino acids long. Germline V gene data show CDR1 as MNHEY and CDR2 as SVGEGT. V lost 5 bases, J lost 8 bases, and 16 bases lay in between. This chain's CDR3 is CASSGPRGPDSPLHF. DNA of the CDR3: TGTGCCAGCAGTGGCCCCCGAGGGCCGGATTCACCCCTCCACTTT.

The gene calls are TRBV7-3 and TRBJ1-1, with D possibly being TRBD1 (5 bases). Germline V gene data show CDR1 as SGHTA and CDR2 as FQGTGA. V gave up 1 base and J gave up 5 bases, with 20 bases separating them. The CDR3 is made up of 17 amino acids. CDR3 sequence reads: CASSLNSRTGGWTEAFF. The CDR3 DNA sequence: TGTGCCAGCAGCTTAAACTCCCGGACGGGGGGTTGGACTGAAGCTTTCTTT.

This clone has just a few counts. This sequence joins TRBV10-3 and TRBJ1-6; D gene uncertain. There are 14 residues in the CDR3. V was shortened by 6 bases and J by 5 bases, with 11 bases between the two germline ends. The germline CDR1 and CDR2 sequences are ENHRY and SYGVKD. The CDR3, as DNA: TGTGCCATCAGCCAAGGACTGAATAATTCACCCCTCCACTTT. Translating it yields CAISQGLNNSPLHF.

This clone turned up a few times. The CDR3 protein is CASSLAGGQGGQPQHF. The CDR3 region has the DNA TGTGCCAGCAGCTTAGCGGGGGGACAGGGAGGTCAGCCCCAGCATTTT. The chain carries TRBV7-2 and TRBJ1-5; TRBD1 agrees at 9 bases. This CDR3 is built from 16 residues. The junction had 6 bases not matched to a gene; V was cut back by 0 bases and J by 6 bases. CDR1 is SGHTA and CDR2 is FQGNSA in the germline V gene. Together with reference TRBV7-2 and TRBJ1-5, the CDR3 gives the full variable domain: GAGVSQSPSNKVTEKGKDVELRCDPISGHTALYWYRQSLGQGLEFLIYFQGNSAPDKSGLPSDRFSAERTGGSVSTLTIQRTQQEDSAVYLCASSLAGGQGGQPQHFGDGTRLSIL.

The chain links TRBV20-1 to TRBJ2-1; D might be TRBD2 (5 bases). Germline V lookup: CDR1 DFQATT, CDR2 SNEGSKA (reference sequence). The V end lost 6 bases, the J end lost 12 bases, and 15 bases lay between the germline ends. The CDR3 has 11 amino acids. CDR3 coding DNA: TGCAGTGCCCAAGCGGACCTCCCGCAGTTCTTC. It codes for CSAQADLPQFF.

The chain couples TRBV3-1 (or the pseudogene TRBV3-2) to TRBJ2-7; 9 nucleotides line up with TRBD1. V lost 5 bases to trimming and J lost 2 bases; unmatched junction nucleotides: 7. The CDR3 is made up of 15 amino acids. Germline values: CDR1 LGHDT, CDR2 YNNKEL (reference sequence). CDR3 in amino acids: CASSVGGTGPYEQYF. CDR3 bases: TGTGCCAGCAGCGTCGGAGGGACAGGGCCCTACGAGCAGTACTTC.

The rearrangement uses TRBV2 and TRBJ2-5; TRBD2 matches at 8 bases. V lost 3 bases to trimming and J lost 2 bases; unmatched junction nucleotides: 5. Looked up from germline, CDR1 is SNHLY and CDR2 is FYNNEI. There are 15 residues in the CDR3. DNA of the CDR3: TGTGCCAGCAGTGAGCAGGGACTAGAACAAGAGACCCAGTACTTC. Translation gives CASSEQGLEQETQYF.

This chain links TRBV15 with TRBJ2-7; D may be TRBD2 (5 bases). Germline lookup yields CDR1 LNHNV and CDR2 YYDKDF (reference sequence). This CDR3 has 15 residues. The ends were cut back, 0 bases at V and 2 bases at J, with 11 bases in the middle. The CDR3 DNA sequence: TGTGCCACCAGCAGAGAGCGGGCAGGAGCCTACGAGCAGTACTTC. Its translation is CATSRERAGAYEQYF.

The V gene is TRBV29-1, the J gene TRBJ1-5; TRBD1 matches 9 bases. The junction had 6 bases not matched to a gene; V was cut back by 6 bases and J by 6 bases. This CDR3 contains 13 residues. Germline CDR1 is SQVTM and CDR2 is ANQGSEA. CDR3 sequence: CSVNRGQGQPQHF. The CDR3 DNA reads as TGCAGCGTGAACAGGGGGCAGGGTCAGCCCCAGCATTTT.

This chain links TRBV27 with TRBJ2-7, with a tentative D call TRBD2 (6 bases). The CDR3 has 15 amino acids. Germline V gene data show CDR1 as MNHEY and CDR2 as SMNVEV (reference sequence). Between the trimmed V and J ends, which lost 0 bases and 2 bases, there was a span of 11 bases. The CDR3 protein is CASSLSGDWAYEQYF. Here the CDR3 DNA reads TGTGCCAGCAGTTTATCGGGGGACTGGGCCTACGAGCAGTACTTC.

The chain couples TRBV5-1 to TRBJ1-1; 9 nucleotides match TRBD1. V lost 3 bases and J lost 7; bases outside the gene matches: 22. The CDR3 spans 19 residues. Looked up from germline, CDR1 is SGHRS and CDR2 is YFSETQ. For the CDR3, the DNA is TGCGCCAGCAGCTCGGACCGGGACAGGGCCTTGTCTGGCCGATTTGAAGCTTTCTTT. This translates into CASSSDRDRALSGRFEAFF.

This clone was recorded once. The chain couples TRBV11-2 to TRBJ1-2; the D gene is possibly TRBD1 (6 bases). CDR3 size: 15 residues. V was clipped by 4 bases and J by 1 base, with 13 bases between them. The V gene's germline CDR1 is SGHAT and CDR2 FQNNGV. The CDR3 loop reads CASSSPTGINYGYTF. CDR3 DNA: TGTGCCAGCAGCTCACCGACAGGAATTAACTATGGCTACACCTTC.

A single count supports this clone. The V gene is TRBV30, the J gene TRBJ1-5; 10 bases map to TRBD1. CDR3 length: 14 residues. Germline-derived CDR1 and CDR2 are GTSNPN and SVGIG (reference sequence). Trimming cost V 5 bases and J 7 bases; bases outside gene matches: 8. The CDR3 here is CAWDNDRGRQPQHF. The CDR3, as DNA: TGTGCCTGGGACAACGACAGGGGGCGGCAGCCCCAGCATTTT.

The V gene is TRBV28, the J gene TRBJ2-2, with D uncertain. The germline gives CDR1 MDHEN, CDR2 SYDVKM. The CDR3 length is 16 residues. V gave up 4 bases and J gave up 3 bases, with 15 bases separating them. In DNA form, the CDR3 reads TGTGCCAGCAGTTCCAGACGAGGCCTCGACACCGGGGAGCTGTTTTTT. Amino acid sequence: CASSSRRGLDTGELFF. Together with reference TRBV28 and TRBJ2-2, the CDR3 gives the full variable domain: DVKVTQSSRYLVKRTGEKVFLECVQDMDHENMFWYRQDPGLGLRLIYFSYDVKMKEKGDIPEGYSVSREKKERFSLILESASTNQTSMYLCASSSRRGLDTGELFFGEGSRLTVL.

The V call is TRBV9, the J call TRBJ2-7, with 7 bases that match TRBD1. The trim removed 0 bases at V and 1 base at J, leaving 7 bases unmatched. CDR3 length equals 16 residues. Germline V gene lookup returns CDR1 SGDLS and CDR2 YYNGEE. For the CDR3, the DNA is TGTGCCAGCAGCGTAGGACCCCAGGGGGTTTCCTACGAGCAGTACTTC. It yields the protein CASSVGPQGVSYEQYF.

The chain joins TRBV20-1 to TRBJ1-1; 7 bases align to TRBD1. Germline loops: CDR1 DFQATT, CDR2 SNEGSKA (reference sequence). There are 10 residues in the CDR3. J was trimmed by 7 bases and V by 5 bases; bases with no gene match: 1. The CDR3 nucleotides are TGCAGTGCTTGGACAGGTGAAGCTTTCTTT. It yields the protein CSAWTGEAFF.

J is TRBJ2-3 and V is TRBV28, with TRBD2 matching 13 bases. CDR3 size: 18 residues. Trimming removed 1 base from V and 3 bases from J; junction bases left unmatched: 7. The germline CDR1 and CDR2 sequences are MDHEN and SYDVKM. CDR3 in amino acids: CASSLYGTSGVGTDTQYF. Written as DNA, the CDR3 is TGTGCCAGCAGTTTATATGGGACTAGCGGGGTCGGGACAGATACGCAGTATTTT.